The 27 T cell receptor beta chains in this list originate from one sample, sequenced in a study of blood T cell repertoires in COVID-19. Assay used: immunoSEQ multiplex PCR; TCRdb lists only in-frame clones, some missing. In the table there are 55,000 to 80,000 clones, roughly 86% of which are singletons. The sample was peripheral blood. These receptors all come from a man aged 50 to 59 with acute or convalescent COVID-19.

The chain joins TRBV24-1 to TRBJ1-3; a possible D gene is TRBD1 (5 bases). V shed 4 bases and J shed 0 bases, with 9 bases lying between them. The CDR3 contains 15 residues. The germline gives CDR1 KGHDR, CDR2 SFDVKD. The CDR3 loop is CATSDGGGSGNTIYF. The CDR3 DNA sequence: TGTGCCACCAGTGACGGCGGGGGCTCTGGAAACACCATATATTTT.

J is TRBJ2-7 and V is TRBV5-1, with D maybe TRBD1 (5 bases). Trimming took off 1 base at V and 3 bases at J, with 8 bases between the two ends. CDR1 is SGHRS, CDR2 YFSETQ, per germline. The CDR3 is 13 amino acids. Written as DNA, the CDR3 is TGCGCCAGCAGCTTGAGCCAGGGCTACGAGCAGTACTTC. Protein sequence: CASSLSQGYEQYF.

The chain combines TRBV12-5 with TRBJ1-1, with 8 bases identical to TRBD1. Trimming cost V 5 bases and J 3 bases; bases outside gene matches: 14. Per the germline V gene, CDR1 is LGHNT and CDR2 is FRNRAP. CDR3 length: 17 amino acids. CDR3 loop: CASGPQGGFRGHTEAFF. Written as DNA, the CDR3 is TGTGCTAGTGGTCCCCAGGGGGGGTTCAGGGGGCACACTGAAGCTTTCTTT.

The chain has TRBV7-6 and TRBJ1-6; the match to TRBD1 covers 7 bases. The CDR3 totals 15 residues. The ends lost 5 bases at V and 7 bases at J; junction bases unmatched: 8. CDR1 and CDR2 (germline): SGHVS, FNYEAQ. CDR3: CASSAAAGGNSPLHF. CDR3 in DNA: TGTGCCAGCAGCGCCGCTGCAGGGGGAAATTCACCCCTCCACTTT.

The chain uses TRBV3-1 (or the pseudogene TRBV3-2) and TRBJ1-1; D gene ambiguous. There are 11 residues in the CDR3. V was pared by 3 bases and J by 8 bases, with 7 bases between. Germline assignment: CDR1 LGHDT and CDR2 YNNKEL (reference sequence). CDR3 residues: CASSHQAEAFF. CDR3 bases: TGTGCCAGCAGCCACCAAGCGGAAGCTTTCTTT.

The chain links TRBV6-5 to TRBJ2-7; no definite D call. The germline V and J ends were trimmed by 0 bases and 0 bases, with 12 bases remaining between them. Looked up from germline, CDR1 is MNHEY and CDR2 is SVGAGI. The length of the CDR3 is 16 residues. The CDR3 nucleotides are TGTGCCAGCAGTTACTCGAAGGAGAGTAGCTCCTACGAGCAGTACTTC. It translates to CASSYSKESSSYEQYF.

CDR3 nucleotides: TGTGCCAGCAGTCCCCGGGACAACTATTTGTGGGAGCAGTACTTC. This translates into CASSPRDNYLWEQYF. The chain recombines TRBV6-5 with TRBJ2-7; a possible D gene is TRBD1 (6 bases). Trimming cost V 5 bases and J 7 bases, with 21 bases left between them. There are 15 residues in the CDR3. From germline, CDR1 is MNHEY and CDR2 SVGAGI.

The CDR3 DNA sequence: TGTGCCAGCACCGGGATGAGAGAGAACACTGAAGCTTTCTTT. Protein product: CASTGMRENTEAFF. The rearrangement uses TRBV2 and TRBJ1-1, with D unresolved. CDR3 size: 14 residues. The germline V gene has CDR1 SNHLY and CDR2 FYNNEI. V lost 7 bases and J lost 1, with 13 bases in between. Full variable domain (remainder filled in from reference TRBV2 and TRBJ1-1): EPEVTQTPSHQVTQMGQEVILRCVPISNHLYFYWYRQILGQKVEFLVSFYNNEISEKSEIFDDQFSVERPDGSNFTLKIRSTKLEDSAMYFCASTGMRENTEAFFGQGTRLTVV.

J is TRBJ2-1 and V is TRBV7-3; TRBD2 aligns across 8 bases. The germline CDR1 and CDR2 sequences are SGHTA and FQGTGA. The CDR3 covers 14 residues. J gave up 9 bases and V 5 bases, and 9 bases lay outside the gene matches. The CDR3 is CASSPGLGGREQFF. CDR3 nucleotides: TGTGCCAGCAGCCCGGGACTAGGGGGGCGTGAGCAGTTCTTC.

This sequence joins TRBV21-1 and TRBJ2-5; the DNA was not compared with TRBD2, the D call given in the table. TRBV21-1 is recorded as a pseudogene. CDR3 length equals 15 residues. The CDR3 DNA is TGTGCCAGCAGCCCCCGGAGAACAGGCCGGGGGGCCCAGTACTTC. It codes for CASSPRRTGRGAQYF.

This clone was picked up one time. The chain recombines TRBV5-1 with TRBJ2-6; D gene unclear. The ends were cut back, 5 bases at V and 0 bases at J, with 12 bases in the middle. The CDR3 length is 16 residues. Per germline, CDR1 SGHRS and CDR2 YFSETQ. The CDR3 reads CASSGRISSGANVLTF. Here the CDR3 DNA reads TGCGCCAGCAGTGGCAGAATTTCCTCTGGGGCCAACGTCCTGACTTTC.

Here the CDR3 DNA reads TGTGCCAGCAGCTTGGACCACACTCAGCCCCAGCATTTT. Translated: CASSLDHTQPQHF. The chain joins TRBV5-5 to TRBJ1-5, with unresolved D. CDR3 length: 13 amino acids. V lost 0 bases, J lost 6 bases, and 7 bases lay in between. Germline V gene sequence: CDR1 SGHKS, CDR2 YYEKEE (reference sequence). The entire variable domain, with the rest obtained from reference TRBV5-5 and TRBJ1-5, is as follows: DAGVTQSPTHLIKTRGQQVTLRCSPISGHKSVSWYQQVLGQGPQFIFQYYEKEERGRGNFPDRFSARQFPNYSSELNVNALLLGDSALYLCASSLDHTQPQHFGDGTRLSIL.

This clone was picked up a small number of times. The rearrangement links TRBV11-2 to TRBJ2-3; 9 nucleotides match TRBD2. The length of the CDR3 is 15 residues. J was trimmed by 5 bases and V by 5 bases; bases with no gene match: 8. CDR1 and CDR2 (germline): SGHAT, FQNNGV. CDR3: CASSLRTSEQDTQYF. The CDR3 DNA reads TGTGCCAGCAGCCTCCGGACTAGCGAGCAAGATACGCAGTATTTT.

The rearrangement uses TRBV6-5 and TRBJ2-2; D is perhaps TRBD2 (5 bases). In germline, CDR1 is MNHEY, CDR2 SVGAGI. V lost 8 bases to trimming and J lost 3 bases, with 7 bases between them. The CDR3 contains 12 residues. The CDR3 DNA sequence: TGTGCCAGCGGGGAGTACACCGGGGAGCTGTTTTTT. It codes for CASGEYTGELFF.

The chain joins TRBV19 to TRBJ2-1; a possible D gene is TRBD2 (6 bases). V lost 6 bases and J lost 3, with 18 bases in between. CDR1 is LNHDA and CDR2 is SQIVND in the germline V gene (reference sequence). The CDR3 is made up of 16 amino acids. CDR3 DNA sequence: TGTGCCAGTAGAAATTTAGGAGGGGTGTTCTACAATGAGCAGTTCTTC. Amino acids: CASRNLGGVFYNEQFF.

The chain couples TRBV28 to TRBJ2-3; 8 bases align to TRBD1. V lost 6 bases, J lost 0 bases, and 5 bases stayed unmatched. This CDR3 contains 15 residues. Germline lookup yields CDR1 MDHEN and CDR2 SYDVKM. CDR3: CASRPTGGSTDTQYF. Written as DNA, the CDR3 is TGTGCCAGCAGACCCACAGGGGGAAGCACAGATACGCAGTATTTT.

This clone was counted a single time. The chain is built from TRBV7-9 and TRBJ2-7; possible D gene TRBD1, 6 bases. CDR1 and CDR2 from the germline V gene are SEHNR and FQNEAQ (reference sequence). The CDR3 is made up of 14 amino acids. The V and J ends lost 7 bases and 3 bases respectively, with 16 bases between them. CDR3 bases: TGTGCCAGCACCCGGACAGATTCTCTCTACGAGCAGTACTTC. This codes for CASTRTDSLYEQYF.

The rearrangement uses TRBV25-1 and TRBJ1-5; D uncertain. V was trimmed by 4 bases and J by 0 bases, leaving 7 bases between them. There are 14 residues in the CDR3. Germline CDR1 is MGHDK and CDR2 is SYGVNS. The CDR3 bases are TGTGCCAGCAGTGCCCTACTTAGCAATCAGCCCCAGCATTTT. This codes for CASSALLSNQPQHF.

The V call is TRBV12-3 or TRBV12-4, the J call TRBJ2-5; 8 bases are a match to TRBD1. The CDR3 has 13 amino acids. The V segment lost 5 bases and the J segment 5 bases; nucleotides outside the gene matches: 4. CDR3 amino acids: CASSHRGRETQYF. CDR3 DNA: TGTGCCAGCAGTCACAGGGGGAGGGAGACCCAGTACTTC.

The V gene is TRBV12-3 or TRBV12-4, the J gene TRBJ2-1; D is uncertain. The V end was cut by 1 base, the J end by 6 bases, with 7 bases between. This CDR3 has 13 residues. The CDR3 sequence: CASSLERLNEQFF. The DNA of the CDR3 is TGTGCCAGCAGTTTAGAGCGTCTCAATGAGCAGTTCTTC.

With respect to this clone: The sample has other DNA sequences that encode this CDR3 too. The chain employs TRBV9 and TRBJ1-1; D remains unclear. V lost 0 bases and J 5 bases, leaving 8 bases between the germline ends. The CDR3 has 13 amino acids. Germline assignment: CDR1 SGDLS and CDR2 YYNGEE. The CDR3 region is CASSVGTGTEAFF. The CDR3 DNA sequence: TGTGCCAGCAGCGTAGGTACGGGAACTGAAGCTTTCTTT.

This clone has a single count. V gene TRBV11-2 combines with J gene TRBJ1-1, with 10 nucleotides matching TRBD1. The germline V gene has CDR1 SGHAT and CDR2 FQNNGV. V gave up 0 bases and J gave up 0 bases; unmatched junction bases: 10. The CDR3 is 19 amino acids. Here the CDR3 reads CASSLDPRDRGFMNTEAFF. CDR3 coding DNA: TGTGCCAGCAGCTTAGATCCAAGGGACAGGGGATTTATGAACACTGAAGCTTTCTTT.

The chain joins TRBV6-5 to TRBJ1-1; TRBD1 is a possible D gene (6 bases). The CDR3 has 14 residues. Trimming left V 6 bases short and J 2 bases short, with 13 bases between. The germline V gene encodes CDR1 MNHEY and CDR2 SVGAGI. CDR3 DNA: TGTGCCAGCAGAAGACAGGACCATAACACTGAAGCTTTCTTT. Its translation: CASRRQDHNTEAFF.

The DNA for the CDR3 is TGTGCCAGTATACAAGCAGGGGCAGATACGCAGTATTTT. Its translation is CASIQAGADTQYF. This chain uses TRBV27 with TRBJ2-3, with TRBD1 as a possible D gene (6 bases). This CDR3 is 13 amino acids long. Trimming removed 9 bases at V and 4 bases at J, with 14 bases between. Germline V gene lookup returns CDR1 MNHEY and CDR2 SMNVEV (reference sequence).

The chain joins TRBV29-1 to TRBJ2-5; 7 bases map to TRBD1. The CDR3 loop spans 12 amino acids. The germline V gene encodes CDR1 SQVTM and CDR2 ANQGSEA. J gave up 3 bases and V 8 bases, and 6 bases lay outside the gene matches. CDR3 loop: CSIQGVKETQYF. In nucleotides, the CDR3 is TGCAGCATCCAGGGGGTGAAAGAGACCCAGTACTTC.

The table lists this clone with a count of one. The CDR3 bases are TGTGCCAGCAGCGATGGACAGCACTATGGCTACACCTTC. Protein sequence: CASSDGQHYGYTF. The chain is built from TRBV9 and TRBJ1-2; D perhaps matches TRBD1 (6 bases). The CDR3 consists of 13 residues. V was clipped by 3 bases and J by 3 bases, with 9 bases between them. Germline V lookup: CDR1 SGDLS, CDR2 YYNGEE.

This clone occurred once. The V and J genes are TRBV6-5 and TRBJ2-5; TRBD2 might be the D (7 bases). The CDR3 has 13 residues. The V gene's germline CDR1 is MNHEY and CDR2 SVGAGI. Trimming removed 6 bases from V and 5 bases from J, with 13 bases in between. The CDR3 coding sequence is TGTGCCAGCAGGACCGGGGGGCGGGAGACCCAGTACTTC. Its protein is CASRTGGRETQYF.